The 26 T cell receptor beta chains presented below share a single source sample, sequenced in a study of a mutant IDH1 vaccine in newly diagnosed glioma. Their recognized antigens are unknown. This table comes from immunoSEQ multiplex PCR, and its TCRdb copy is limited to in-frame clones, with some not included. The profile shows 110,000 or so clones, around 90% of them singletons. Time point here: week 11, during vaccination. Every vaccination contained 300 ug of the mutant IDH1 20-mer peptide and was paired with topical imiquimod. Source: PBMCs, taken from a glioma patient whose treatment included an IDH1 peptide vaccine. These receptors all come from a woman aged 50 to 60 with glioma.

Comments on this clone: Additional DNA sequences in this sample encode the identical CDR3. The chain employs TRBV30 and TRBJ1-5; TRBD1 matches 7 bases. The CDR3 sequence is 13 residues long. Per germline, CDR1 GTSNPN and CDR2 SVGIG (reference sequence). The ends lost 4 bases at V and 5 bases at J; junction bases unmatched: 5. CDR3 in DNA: TGTGCCTGGAACCGACAGGGCCATCAGCCCCAGCATTTT. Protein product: CAWNRQGHQPQHF.

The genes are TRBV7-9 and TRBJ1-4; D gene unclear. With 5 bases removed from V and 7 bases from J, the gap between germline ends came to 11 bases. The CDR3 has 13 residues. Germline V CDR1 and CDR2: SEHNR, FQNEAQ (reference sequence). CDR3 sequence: CASSPSVGEKLFF. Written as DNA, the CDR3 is TGTGCCAGCAGCCCGTCCGTAGGTGAAAAACTGTTTTTT.

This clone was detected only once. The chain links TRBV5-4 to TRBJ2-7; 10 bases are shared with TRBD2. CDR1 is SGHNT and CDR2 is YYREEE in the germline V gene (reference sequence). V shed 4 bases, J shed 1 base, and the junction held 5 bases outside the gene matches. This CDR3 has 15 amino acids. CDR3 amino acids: CASSMGLARSYEQYF. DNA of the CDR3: TGTGCCAGCAGCATGGGACTAGCGAGATCCTACGAGCAGTACTTC.

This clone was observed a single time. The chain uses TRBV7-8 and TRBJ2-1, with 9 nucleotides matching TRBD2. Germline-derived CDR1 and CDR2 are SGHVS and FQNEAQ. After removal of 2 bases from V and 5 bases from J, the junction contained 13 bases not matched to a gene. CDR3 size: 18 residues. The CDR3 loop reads CASSLRLAGVQYDNEQFF. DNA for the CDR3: TGTGCCAGCAGCTTAAGGTTAGCGGGAGTACAATATGACAATGAGCAGTTCTTC.

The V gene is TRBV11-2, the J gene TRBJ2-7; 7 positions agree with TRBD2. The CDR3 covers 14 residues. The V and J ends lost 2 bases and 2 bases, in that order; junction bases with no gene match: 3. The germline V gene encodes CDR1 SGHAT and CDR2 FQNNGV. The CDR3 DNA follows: TGTGCCAGCAGCTTACTTGGGGGGGCCTACGAGCAGTACTTC. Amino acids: CASSLLGGAYEQYF.

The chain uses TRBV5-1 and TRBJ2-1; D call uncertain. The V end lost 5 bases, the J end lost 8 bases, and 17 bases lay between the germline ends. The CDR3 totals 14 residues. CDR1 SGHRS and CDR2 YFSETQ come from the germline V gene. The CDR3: CASSRRAEVDEQFF. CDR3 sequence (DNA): TGCGCCAGCAGTCGACGGGCAGAAGTAGATGAGCAGTTCTTC.

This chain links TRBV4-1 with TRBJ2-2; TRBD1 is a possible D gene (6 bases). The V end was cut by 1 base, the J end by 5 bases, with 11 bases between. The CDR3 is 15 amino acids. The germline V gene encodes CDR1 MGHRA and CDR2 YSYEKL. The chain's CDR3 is CASSQVLGGTGELFF. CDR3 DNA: TGCGCCAGCAGCCAAGTATTAGGGGGAACCGGGGAGCTGTTTTTT.

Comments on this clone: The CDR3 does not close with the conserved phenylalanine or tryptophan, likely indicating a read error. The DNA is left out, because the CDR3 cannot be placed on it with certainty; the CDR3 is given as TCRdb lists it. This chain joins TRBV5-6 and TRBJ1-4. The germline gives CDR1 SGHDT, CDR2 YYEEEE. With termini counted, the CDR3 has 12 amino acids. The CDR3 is CASSSAPGSSVL.

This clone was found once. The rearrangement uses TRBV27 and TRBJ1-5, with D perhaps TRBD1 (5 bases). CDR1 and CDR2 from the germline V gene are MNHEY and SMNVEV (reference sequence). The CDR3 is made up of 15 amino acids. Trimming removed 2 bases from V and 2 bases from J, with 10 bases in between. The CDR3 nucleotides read TGTGCCAGCAGTTTAGGCCCGGGGGGCAATCAGCCCCAGCATTTT. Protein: CASSLGPGGNQPQHF.

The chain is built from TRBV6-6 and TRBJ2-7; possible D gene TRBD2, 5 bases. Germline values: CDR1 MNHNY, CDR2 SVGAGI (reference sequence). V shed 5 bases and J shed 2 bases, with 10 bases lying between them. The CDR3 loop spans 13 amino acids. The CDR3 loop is CASSPTGTYEQYF. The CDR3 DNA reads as TGTGCCAGCAGTCCTACCGGGACCTACGAGCAGTACTTC.

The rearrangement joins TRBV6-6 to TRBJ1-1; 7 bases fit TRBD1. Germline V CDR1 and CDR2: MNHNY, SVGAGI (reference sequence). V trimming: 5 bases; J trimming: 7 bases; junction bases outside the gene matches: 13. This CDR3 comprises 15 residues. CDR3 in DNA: TGTGCCAGCAGTCCGGGATGGGGGGGACAGCTTGAAGCTTTCTTT. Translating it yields CASSPGWGGQLEAFF.

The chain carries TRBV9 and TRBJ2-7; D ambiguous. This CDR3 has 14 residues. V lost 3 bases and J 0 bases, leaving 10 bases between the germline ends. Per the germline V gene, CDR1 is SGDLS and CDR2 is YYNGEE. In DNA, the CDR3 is TGTGCCAGCAGCGGGGGAACAAACTCCTACGAGCAGTACTTC. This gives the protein CASSGGTNSYEQYF.

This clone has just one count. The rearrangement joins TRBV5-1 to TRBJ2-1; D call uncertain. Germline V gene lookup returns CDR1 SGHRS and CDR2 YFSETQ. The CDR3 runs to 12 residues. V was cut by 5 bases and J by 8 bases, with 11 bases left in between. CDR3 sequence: CASRWPGDEQFF. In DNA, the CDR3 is TGCGCCAGCAGGTGGCCCGGCGATGAGCAGTTCTTC.

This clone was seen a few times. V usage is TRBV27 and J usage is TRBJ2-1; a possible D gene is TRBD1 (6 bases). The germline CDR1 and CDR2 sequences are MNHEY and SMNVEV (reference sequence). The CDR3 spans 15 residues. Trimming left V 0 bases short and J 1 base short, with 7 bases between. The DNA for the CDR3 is TGTGCCAGCAGTTTATCGGACAGTTCCTACAATGAGCAGTTCTTC. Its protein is CASSLSDSSYNEQFF.

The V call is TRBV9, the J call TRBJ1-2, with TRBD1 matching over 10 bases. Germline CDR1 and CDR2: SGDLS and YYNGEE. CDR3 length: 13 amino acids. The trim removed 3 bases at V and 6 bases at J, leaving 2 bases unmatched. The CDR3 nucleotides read TGTGCCAGCAGCGCGGGACAGGGGAATGGCTACACCTTC. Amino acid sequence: CASSAGQGNGYTF.

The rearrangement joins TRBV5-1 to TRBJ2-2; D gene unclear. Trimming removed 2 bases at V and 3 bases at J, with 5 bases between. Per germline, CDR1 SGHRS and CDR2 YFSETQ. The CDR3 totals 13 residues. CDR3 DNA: TGCGCCAGCAGCTTCGGCCACACCGGGGAGCTGTTTTTT. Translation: CASSFGHTGELFF. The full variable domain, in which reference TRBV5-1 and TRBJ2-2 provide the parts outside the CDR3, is KAGVTQTPRYLIKTRGQQVTLSCSPISGHRSVSWYQQTPGQGLQFLFEYFSETQRNKGNFPGRFSGRQFSNSRSEMNVSTLELGDSALYLCASSFGHTGELFFGEGSRLTVL.

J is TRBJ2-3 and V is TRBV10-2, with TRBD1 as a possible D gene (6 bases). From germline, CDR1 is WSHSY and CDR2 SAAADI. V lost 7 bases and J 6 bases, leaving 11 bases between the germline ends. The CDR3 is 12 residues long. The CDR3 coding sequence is TGCGCCAGCACTTCAGGGGTGGATACGCAGTATTTT. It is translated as CASTSGVDTQYF.

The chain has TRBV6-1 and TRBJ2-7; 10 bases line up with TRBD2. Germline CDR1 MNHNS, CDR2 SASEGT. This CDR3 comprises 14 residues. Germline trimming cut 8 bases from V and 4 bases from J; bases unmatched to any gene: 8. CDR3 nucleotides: TGTGCCAGCGCCACTAGCGGGATAACTTACGAGCAGTACTTC. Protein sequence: CASATSGITYEQYF.

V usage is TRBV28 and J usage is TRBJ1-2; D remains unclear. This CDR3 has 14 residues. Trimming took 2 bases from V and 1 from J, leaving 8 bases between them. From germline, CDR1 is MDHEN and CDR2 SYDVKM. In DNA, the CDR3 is TGTGCCAGCAGTTTAGGCGACTTTAACTATGGCTACACCTTC. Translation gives CASSLGDFNYGYTF.

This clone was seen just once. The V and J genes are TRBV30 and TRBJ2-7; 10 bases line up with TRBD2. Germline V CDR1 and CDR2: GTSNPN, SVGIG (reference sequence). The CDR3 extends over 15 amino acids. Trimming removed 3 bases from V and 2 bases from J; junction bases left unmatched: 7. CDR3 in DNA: TGTGCCTGGAGCCTCGGACTAGCGGAGACCTACGAGCAGTACTTC. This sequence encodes CAWSLGLAETYEQYF.

CDR3 sequence: CASSEQGNNQPQHF. DNA for the CDR3: TGTGCCAGCAGCGAACAGGGGAACAATCAGCCCCAGCATTTT. The chain links TRBV7-9 to TRBJ1-5; 7 nucleotides line up with TRBD1. Looked up from germline, CDR1 is SEHNR and CDR2 is FQNEAQ (reference sequence). The J segment lost 3 bases and the V segment lost 5 bases, leaving 4 bases of the junction unmatched. CDR3 length equals 14 residues.

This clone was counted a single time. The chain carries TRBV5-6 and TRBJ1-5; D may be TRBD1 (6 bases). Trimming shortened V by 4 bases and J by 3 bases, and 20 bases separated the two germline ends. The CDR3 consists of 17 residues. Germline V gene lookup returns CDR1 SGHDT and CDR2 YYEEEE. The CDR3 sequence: CASSQYTGRRPNQPQHF. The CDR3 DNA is TGTGCCAGCAGCCAGTACACAGGGCGTAGGCCCAATCAGCCCCAGCATTTT.

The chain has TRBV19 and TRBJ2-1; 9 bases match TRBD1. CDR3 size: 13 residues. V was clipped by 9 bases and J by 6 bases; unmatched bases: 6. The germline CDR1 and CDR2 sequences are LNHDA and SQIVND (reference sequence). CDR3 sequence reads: CASRDRATNEQFF. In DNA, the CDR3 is TGTGCCAGCAGGGACAGGGCGACCAATGAGCAGTTCTTC.

The CDR3 coding sequence is TGTGCCAGCAGTGAATCGAGGGGGAAGGGGGTAGCTTTCTTT. It codes for CASSESRGKGVAFF. This chain uses TRBV6-5 with TRBJ1-1; D may be TRBD1 (6 bases). CDR3 length: 14 residues. The germline V gene has CDR1 MNHEY and CDR2 SVGAGI. Trimming removed 5 bases at V and 10 bases at J, with 20 bases between.

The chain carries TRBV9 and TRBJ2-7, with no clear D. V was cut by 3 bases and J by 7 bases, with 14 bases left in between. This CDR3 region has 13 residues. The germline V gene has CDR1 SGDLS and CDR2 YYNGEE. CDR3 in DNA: TGTGCCAGCAGCGCGGCGGACCTGCAGGAGCAGTACTTC. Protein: CASSAADLQEQYF.

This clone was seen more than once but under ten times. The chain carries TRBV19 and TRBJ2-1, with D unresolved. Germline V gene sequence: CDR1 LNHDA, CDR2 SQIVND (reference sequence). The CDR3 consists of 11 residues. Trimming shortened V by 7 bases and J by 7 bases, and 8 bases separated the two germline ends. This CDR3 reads CASTLRNEQFF. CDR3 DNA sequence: TGTGCCAGTACCCTCCGGAATGAGCAGTTCTTC. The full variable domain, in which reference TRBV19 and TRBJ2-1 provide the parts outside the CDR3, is DGGITQSPKYLFRKEGQNVTLSCEQNLNHDAMYWYRQDPGQGLRLIYYSQIVNDFQKGDIAEGYSVSREKKESFPLTVTSAQKNPTAFYLCASTLRNEQFFGPGTRLTVL.